This T cell receptor beta chain was identified in a study of T cells after somatic rescue of genetic block. Germline V CDR1 and CDR2: SGHRS, YFSETQ. CDR3 length: 16 amino acids. V lost 3 bases and J lost 4; bases outside the gene matches: 10. Assay used: immunoSEQ multiplex PCR; TCRdb lists only in-frame clones, some missing. Of 12,000 to 15,000 clones listed, about three quarters are singletons. The chain links TRBV5-1 to TRBJ2-1; 7 nucleotides line up with TRBD2. The sequence was obtained from a boy younger than 18. Specimen: peripheral blood mononuclear cells (PBMCs). CDR3 nucleotides: TGCGCCAGCAGCTCAAACCCTAGCGGAGCGTACAATGAGCAGTTCTTC. Encoded protein: CASSSNPSGAYNEQFF.